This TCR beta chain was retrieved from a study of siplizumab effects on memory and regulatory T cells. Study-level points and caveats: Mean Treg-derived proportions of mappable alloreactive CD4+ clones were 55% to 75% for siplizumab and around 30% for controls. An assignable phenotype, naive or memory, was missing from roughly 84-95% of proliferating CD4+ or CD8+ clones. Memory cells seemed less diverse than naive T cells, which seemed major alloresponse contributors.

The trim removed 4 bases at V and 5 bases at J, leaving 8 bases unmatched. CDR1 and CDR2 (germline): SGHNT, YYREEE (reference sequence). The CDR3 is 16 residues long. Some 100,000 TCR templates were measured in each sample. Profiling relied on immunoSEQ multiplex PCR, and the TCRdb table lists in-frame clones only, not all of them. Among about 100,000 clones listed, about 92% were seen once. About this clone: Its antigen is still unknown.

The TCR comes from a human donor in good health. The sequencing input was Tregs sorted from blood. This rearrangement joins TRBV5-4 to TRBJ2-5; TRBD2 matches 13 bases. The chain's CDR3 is CASSRGLAGRWETQYF. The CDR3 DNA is TGTGCCAGCAGCAGGGGACTAGCGGGAAGGTGGGAGACCCAGTACTTC.